These T cell receptor beta chains were read from a single sample in a study of technical replicates of blood from several donors. This table comes from immunoSEQ multiplex PCR, and its TCRdb copy is limited to in-frame clones, with some not included. Among tens of thousands of clones listed, 94% were seen once. Sequenced input: T cells isolated from PBMCs. The source is a human donor in good health. CDR3s leave out the opening cysteine and the closing phenylalanine or tryptophan.

v_call cdr3_aa
TRBV29-1 SVGGRMGTGGENYGYT
TRBV5-1 ASHGSYQETQY
TRBV19 ASSMGLGTSGGARLYNEQF
TRBV28 ASSIPGTGAYEQY
TRBV2 ASSQGQGRAYEQY
TRBV6-1 ASSEALTTGVRASYEQY
TRBV4-1 ASSRTGGDFISGNTIY
TRBV14 ASSQRQGGLHEQY
TRBV7-9 ASRGGSAGYGYT
TRBV28 ASSFQGAPYEQY